The 30 T cell receptor beta chains below come from one sample, sequenced in a study of cytotoxic CD8 clonotypes in ibrutinib-treated CLL. Sequencing used immunoSEQ multiplex PCR; TCRdb keeps in-frame clones, though not all of them. The table shows about 200,000 clones, with around 72% occurring only once. This specimen consisted of PBMCs, obtained after 24 months of ibrutinib treatment. The receptors were sampled from a human donor with chronic lymphocytic leukemia.

This chain joins TRBV11-2 and TRBJ2-7; D unclear. Germline lookup yields CDR1 SGHAT and CDR2 FQNNGV. V lost 4 bases and J 4 bases, leaving 11 bases between the germline ends. This CDR3 is built from 13 residues. The CDR3 DNA reads TGTGCCAGCAGCTATAAACTGGAGTACGAGCAGTACTTC. Protein product: CASSYKLEYEQYF.

The CDR3 is CASSMTSEANEQFF. The CDR3 DNA reads TGTGCCAGCAGTATGACTAGTGAGGCCAATGAGCAGTTCTTC. The chain uses TRBV6-1 and TRBJ2-1; the D gene is possibly TRBD2 (6 bases). Germline CDR1 is MNHNS and CDR2 is SASEGT. With 5 bases removed from V and 6 bases from J, the gap between germline ends came to 14 bases. The CDR3 totals 14 residues.

The chain couples TRBV7-9 to TRBJ2-5; D remains ambiguous. Deletions cut 2 bases from V and 1 base from J, with 8 bases between. This CDR3 comprises 14 residues. CDR1 is SEHNR and CDR2 is FQNEAQ in the germline V gene (reference sequence). The CDR3 region has the DNA TGTGCCAGCAGCTTAACTCAGGCCCAAGAGACCCAGTACTTC. It yields the protein CASSLTQAQETQYF.

The rearrangement joins TRBV2 to TRBJ1-1, with 9 bases fitting TRBD1. This CDR3 comprises 15 residues. The germline CDR1 and CDR2 sequences are SNHLY and FYNNEI. V gave up 6 bases and J gave up 1 base; unmatched junction bases: 6. In nucleotides, the CDR3 is TGTGCCAGCAGGGGGACAGGGAGAAGGAACACTGAAGCTTTCTTT. Encoded protein: CASRGTGRRNTEAFF.

This chain links TRBV9 with TRBJ2-7, with TRBD1 matching 8 bases. Germline V gives CDR1 SGDLS, CDR2 YYNGEE. The CDR3 has 14 amino acids. The J segment lost 3 bases and the V segment lost 3 bases, leaving 5 bases of the junction unmatched. The CDR3 protein is CASSAGQGFYEQYF. The CDR3 nucleotides read TGTGCCAGCAGCGCCGGACAGGGTTTCTACGAGCAGTACTTC.

The chain's CDR3 is CASRRYGQLNTEAFF. The CDR3 coding sequence is TGCGCCAGCCGACGATACGGACAGCTAAACACTGAAGCTTTCTTT. V is TRBV4-3 and J is TRBJ1-1, with D perhaps matching TRBD1 (6 bases). CDR3 length equals 15 residues. V lost 8 bases, J lost 2 bases, and 18 bases lay in between. Germline V CDR1 and CDR2: LGHNA, YSLEER.

This clone was counted a single time. V is TRBV9 and J is TRBJ2-7; the D is unclear. Trimming removed 3 bases from V and 0 bases from J, with 7 bases in between. CDR1 and CDR2 (germline): SGDLS, YYNGEE. The CDR3 extends over 13 amino acids. The CDR3 sequence: CASSGKSSYEQYF. For the CDR3, the DNA is TGTGCCAGCAGCGGGAAGAGCTCCTACGAGCAGTACTTC. The full variable domain, completed using reference TRBV9 and TRBJ2-7, is DSGVTQTPKHLITATGQRVTLRCSPRSGDLSVYWYQQSLDQGLQFLIQYYNGEERAKGNILERFSAQQFPDLHSELNLSSLELGDSALYFCASSGKSSYEQYFGPGTRLTVT.

This chain links TRBV11-3 with TRBJ2-7; D is undetermined. The ends were cut back, 5 bases at V and 2 bases at J, with 16 bases in the middle. The germline gives CDR1 SGHNT, CDR2 YENEEA. CDR3 length: 15 amino acids. The CDR3, as DNA: TGTGCCAGCAGCAACGACCAGGACCACCCCTACGAGCAGTACTTC. Amino acids: CASSNDQDHPYEQYF.

The J gene is TRBJ2-1, the V gene TRBV5-6; TRBD2 agrees at 8 bases. CDR3 length: 15 amino acids. The V segment lost 1 base and the J segment 4 bases; nucleotides outside the gene matches: 4. From germline, CDR1 is SGHDT and CDR2 YYEEEE. The DNA for the CDR3 is TGTGCCAGCAGCTTGTCGGGAGGGCTTTACAATGAGCAGTTCTTC. Protein sequence: CASSLSGGLYNEQFF.

The sample holds one count of this clone. V is TRBV5-6 and J is TRBJ2-7; perhaps TRBD2 as D (5 bases). The CDR3 consists of 15 residues. Germline loops: CDR1 SGHDT, CDR2 YYEEEE. The V and J ends lost 2 bases and 1 base respectively, with 13 bases between them. The CDR3 DNA reads as TGTGCCAGCAGCTTTTCGCCGGGATCTTCCTACGAGCAGTACTTC. It translates to CASSFSPGSSYEQYF.

The rearrangement uses TRBV6-1 and TRBJ1-2; weak D call: TRBD1 (6 bases). The V gene lost 5 bases and the J gene lost 8 bases, with 9 bases spanning the gap. The CDR3 loop spans 11 amino acids. Germline V gene sequence: CDR1 MNHNS, CDR2 SASEGT. The CDR3 here is CASSTGYGYTF. The CDR3 DNA reads as TGTGCCAGCAGTACAGGGTACGGCTACACCTTC.

This clone was seen a few times. This chain uses TRBV7-8 with TRBJ2-7; maybe TRBD2 (6 bases). This CDR3 comprises 15 residues. Germline CDR1 reads SGHVS; CDR2 reads FQNEAQ. Trimming took off 3 bases at V and 2 bases at J, with 14 bases between the two ends. CDR3 nucleotide sequence: TGTGCCAGCAGCTTGCGGCGGAGGGGTACCTACGAGCAGTACTTC. Protein product: CASSLRRRGTYEQYF. The complete variable domain, with remaining parts taken from reference TRBV7-8 and TRBJ2-7, reads GAGVSQSPRYKVAKRGQDVALRCDPISGHVSLFWYQQALGQGPEFLTYFQNEAQLDKSGLPSDRFFAERPEGSVSTLKIQRTQQEDSAVYLCASSLRRRGTYEQYFGPGTRLTVT.

This clone has just one count. Other DNA sequences in this specimen translate into the identical CDR3. This chain links TRBV9 with TRBJ2-1; 7 positions agree with TRBD2. The length of the CDR3 is 14 residues. Trimming at V came to 0 bases and at J to 4 bases, leaving 1 base not matched to a gene. The germline CDR1 and CDR2 sequences are SGDLS and YYNGEE. The CDR3 spells CASSVASGYNEQFF. The CDR3 region has the DNA TGTGCCAGCAGCGTAGCTAGCGGTTACAATGAGCAGTTCTTC.

The rearrangement uses TRBV14 and TRBJ2-7; 8 bases agree with TRBD1. V shed 2 bases, J shed 4 bases, and the junction held 7 bases outside the gene matches. CDR1 is SGHDN, CDR2 FVKESK, per germline. CDR3 length equals 15 residues. The CDR3 region has the DNA TGTGCCAGCAGCCAACTAGGGACAGGTGGATACGAGCAGTACTTC. This sequence encodes CASSQLGTGGYEQYF.

The chain uses TRBV9 and TRBJ2-1; D is ambiguous. Trimming removed 1 base from V and 0 bases from J, with 11 bases in between. The CDR3 covers 16 residues. Germline CDR1 and CDR2: SGDLS and YYNGEE. The CDR3 loop is CASSVLPGFSYNEQFF. The CDR3 DNA sequence: TGTGCCAGCAGCGTACTCCCCGGATTCTCCTACAATGAGCAGTTCTTC.

The chain carries TRBV18 and TRBJ2-5; D is unclear. CDR3 length: 13 residues. Germline CDR1 reads KGHSH; CDR2 reads LQKENI. V dropped 4 bases and J dropped 7 bases, with 13 bases sitting between them. The CDR3 is CASSQDTTGTQYF. Written as DNA, the CDR3 is TGTGCCAGCTCACAAGATACCACGGGGACCCAGTACTTC.

This chain uses TRBV5-1 with TRBJ1-5; no clear D gene. Trimming cost V 0 bases and J 1 base, with 11 bases left between them. The CDR3 covers 16 residues. Germline V lookup: CDR1 SGHRS, CDR2 YFSETQ. CDR3 protein: CASSLDGWESNQPQHF. Here the CDR3 DNA reads TGCGCCAGCAGCTTGGACGGGTGGGAGAGCAATCAGCCCCAGCATTTT.

This clone was detected only once. The rearrangement uses TRBV7-9 and TRBJ2-3, with 7 bases fitting TRBD1. V trimming: 8 bases; J trimming: 3 bases; junction bases outside the gene matches: 2. From germline, CDR1 is SEHNR and CDR2 FQNEAQ (reference sequence). The CDR3 is made up of 12 amino acids. Here the CDR3 reads CASPGGTDTQYF. The DNA of the CDR3 is TGTGCCAGCCCAGGGGGAACAGATACGCAGTATTTT. Drawing the rest from reference TRBV7-9 and TRBJ2-3, the complete variable domain is DTGVSQNPRHKITKRGQNVTFRCDPISEHNRLYWYRQTLGQGPEFLTYFQNEAQLEKSRLLSDRFSAERPKGSFSTLEIQRTEQGDSAMYLCASPGGTDTQYFGPGTRLTVL.

The chain couples TRBV27 to TRBJ1-5; tentatively, D is TRBD1 (6 bases). Germline-derived CDR1 and CDR2 are MNHEY and SMNVEV (reference sequence). The CDR3 covers 15 residues. V was cut by 2 bases and J by 6 bases, with 14 bases left in between. In DNA, the CDR3 is TGTGCCAGCAGTTTAACCCCAGGGGCGGGTCAGCCCCAGCATTTT. This codes for CASSLTPGAGQPQHF.

The rearrangement uses TRBV2 and TRBJ2-1; a possible D gene is TRBD1 (5 bases). The germline gives CDR1 SNHLY, CDR2 FYNNEI. The CDR3 sequence is 16 residues long. V lost 9 bases and J 3 bases, leaving 21 bases between the germline ends. The DNA of the CDR3 is TGTGCCAGGACTCGTAACCAGGGCCCCGACTACAATGAGCAGTTCTTC. Residues: CARTRNQGPDYNEQFF.

This clone was seen a few times. The V gene is TRBV7-7, the J gene TRBJ1-1, with unresolved D. The V gene lost 1 base and the J gene lost 6 bases, with 9 bases spanning the gap. The CDR3 totals 13 residues. CDR1 is SSHAT, CDR2 FNYEAQ, per germline (reference sequence). The CDR3: CASSLDSGSEAFF. The CDR3 DNA follows: TGTGCCAGCAGCTTAGATTCCGGGTCTGAAGCTTTCTTT.

This chain uses TRBV15 with TRBJ2-7; no definite D call. Germline V gene data show CDR1 as LNHNV and CDR2 as YYDKDF (reference sequence). The V end was cut by 1 base, the J end by 0 bases, with 7 bases between. The CDR3 spans 14 residues. This CDR3 is CATSRGGHSYEQYF. The CDR3 DNA is TGTGCCACCAGCAGAGGTGGTCACTCCTACGAGCAGTACTTC.

This rearrangement joins TRBV28 to TRBJ2-1, with 8 bases that match TRBD2. Trimming took 6 bases from V and 4 from J; bases not matched to a gene: 11. The CDR3 has 16 amino acids. Germline V gene lookup returns CDR1 MDHEN and CDR2 SYDVKM. Here the CDR3 reads CASSQVAGRSYNEQFF. The CDR3 DNA follows: TGTGCCAGCAGCCAAGTAGCGGGGAGATCTTACAATGAGCAGTTCTTC.

The CDR3 DNA reads TGTGCCAGCAGCCCGTGGAAGGGGACCGGGGAGCTGTTTTTT. The encoded protein is CASSPWKGTGELFF. The V gene is TRBV11-2, the J gene TRBJ2-2; D possibly corresponds to TRBD1 (5 bases). CDR1 is SGHAT and CDR2 is FQNNGV in the germline V gene. There are 14 residues in the CDR3. The V end was cut by 5 bases, the J end by 5 bases, with 12 bases between.

V usage is TRBV7-3 and J usage is TRBJ2-1; TRBD2 aligns across 11 bases. Trimming removed 6 bases from V and 5 bases from J; junction bases left unmatched: 6. The CDR3 runs 15 residues. The germline V gene has CDR1 SGHTA and CDR2 FQGTGA. The CDR3 DNA reads TGTGCCAGCAGTCGGACTAGCGGGTTACACAATGAGCAGTTCTTC. Protein sequence: CASSRTSGLHNEQFF.

V is TRBV19 and J is TRBJ2-7; TRBD1 might be the D (6 bases). V was pared by 10 bases and J by 1 base, with 17 bases between. The CDR3 runs to 14 residues. Germline CDR1 reads LNHDA; CDR2 reads SQIVND (reference sequence). This chain's CDR3 is CATMGAPSSYEQYF. DNA of the CDR3: TGTGCCACCATGGGGGCACCCTCTTCCTACGAGCAGTACTTC.

The V gene is TRBV9, the J gene TRBJ2-7; no definite D call. Germline V gene data show CDR1 as SGDLS and CDR2 as YYNGEE. This CDR3 spans 14 amino acids. The germline V and J ends were trimmed by 0 bases and 0 bases, with 7 bases remaining between them. Written as DNA, the CDR3 is TGTGCCAGCAGCGTAGTTGGGGACTCCTACGAGCAGTACTTC. Residues: CASSVVGDSYEQYF.

V is TRBV9 and J is TRBJ2-3, with a possible D match to TRBD1 (5 bases). Trimming left V 0 bases short and J 4 bases short, with 12 bases between. CDR3 size: 15 residues. Germline V gene data show CDR1 as SGDLS and CDR2 as YYNGEE. CDR3 in DNA: TGTGCCAGCAGCGTAGAGGGCAGGGTGGCAGATACGCAGTATTTT. It codes for CASSVEGRVADTQYF.

The gene calls are TRBV19 and TRBJ1-2; 9 bases are shared with TRBD1. The ends lost 1 base at V and 3 bases at J; junction bases unmatched: 12. This CDR3 has 18 amino acids. Germline loops: CDR1 LNHDA, CDR2 SQIVND (reference sequence). The CDR3 loop is CASSIGSLTGGADYGYTF. The CDR3 region has the DNA TGTGCCAGTAGTATAGGGTCCCTAACAGGGGGCGCGGACTATGGCTACACCTTC.

The V gene is TRBV19, the J gene TRBJ2-7, with 12 nucleotides matching TRBD1. This CDR3 region has 15 residues. J was trimmed by 6 bases and V by 1 base; bases with no gene match: 4. Germline lookup yields CDR1 LNHDA and CDR2 SQIVND (reference sequence). Written as DNA, the CDR3 is TGTGCCAGTAGTATAGCCGGGACAGGGGGCGGCGAGCAGTACTTC. Translation gives CASSIAGTGGGEQYF.